This T cell receptor beta chain derives from a study of STAT5B mutations in CD4+ large granular lymphocyte leukemia. Study-wide findings and caveats: Compared with healthy controls (2/35), patient top clones favored TRBV06 (8/27).

The assay was run at survey level. Method: immunoSEQ multiplex PCR; TCRdb's copy keeps in-frame clones and lacks some. The table shows tens of thousands of clones, with approximately 80% occurring only once. Buffy coats from healthy blood donors served as controls. A note on this clone: Its antigen remains unknown.

CDR1 MNHEY and CDR2 SMNVEV come from the germline V gene (reference sequence). The CDR3 runs 16 residues. The V end lost 0 bases, the J end lost 6 bases, and 15 bases lay between the germline ends. The chain couples TRBV27 to TRBJ2-1; the D gene is possibly TRBD2 (6 bases). This sequence was found in a human donor in good health. The sample consisted of CD4+ T cells from blood buffy coats. The chain's CDR3 is CASSLSGGPRGNEQFF. Here the CDR3 DNA reads TGTGCCAGCAGTTTATCGGGGGGACCCCGAGGCAATGAGCAGTTCTTC.